These 7 T cell receptor beta chains were all obtained from the same sample, sequenced in a study of sequential checkpoint blockade in melanoma (dated by TCRdb to between 2018 and 2021). Per the publication, the treatment or condition label means: randomized to nivolumab then ipilimumab (arm A) or the reverse (arm B). To prepare the library, the immunoSEQ multiplex PCR assay was applied. Here the immuneACCESS table is served through TCRdb, limited to in-frame sequences with V and J called. Missing clones are a known gap in these copies; in checked studies unresolved V genes cover under half, and the rest lacks a known reason. The sample table contains about 22,000 clones; only one count was recorded for around 86% of them. The top ten hold around 25% of the sample. The specimen comprised CD8+ T cells sorted from blood (inferred from file names), sampled from a patient given nivolumab and ipilimumab in sequence. The receptors were gathered from a human donor with melanoma.

Only a few counts were recorded for this clone. The chain has TRBV28 and TRBJ1-6; TRBD1 matches 9 bases. This CDR3 has 13 residues. Germline V gives CDR1 MDHEN, CDR2 SYDVKM. The trim removed 5 bases at V and 9 bases at J, leaving 2 bases unmatched. The CDR3 DNA reads as TGTGCCAGCAGTGGACAGGGGTCTTCACCCCTCCACTTT. It specifies CASSGQGSSPLHF.

The genes are TRBV6-5 and TRBJ1-6; no clear D. V lost 7 bases and J lost 0, with 10 bases in between. The CDR3 loop spans 15 amino acids. Per germline, CDR1 MNHEY and CDR2 SVGAGI. Written as DNA, the CDR3 is TGTGCCAGCAATAACCCCAGCTCCTATAATTCACCCCTCCACTTT. This sequence encodes CASNNPSSYNSPLHF.

The chain links TRBV2 to TRBJ2-1; TRBD2 matches 13 bases. Trimming took 3 bases from V and 0 from J; bases not matched to a gene: 17. This CDR3 is built from 22 residues. In germline, CDR1 is SNHLY, CDR2 FYNNEI. The CDR3 DNA reads as TGTGCCAGCAGTGAGCTACATCGCTTACCGGGACTAGCGGGGAACTCCTACAATGAGCAGTTCTTC. This translates into CASSELHRLPGLAGNSYNEQFF.

As for this clone: Other DNA sequences in the same sample also yield this CDR3. V and J are TRBV27 and TRBJ1-2; weak D call: TRBD1 (6 bases). The CDR3 loop spans 13 amino acids. CDR1 and CDR2 from the germline V gene are MNHEY and SMNVEV (reference sequence). V was pared by 3 bases and J by 2 bases, with 7 bases between. CDR3 bases: TGTGCCAGCAGTTTGGACAGCAACTATGGCTACACCTTC. It translates to CASSLDSNYGYTF.

V is TRBV19 and J is TRBJ2-7; D may be TRBD2 (6 bases). Germline V lookup: CDR1 LNHDA, CDR2 SQIVND (reference sequence). The CDR3 loop spans 14 amino acids. The V end lost 1 base, the J end lost 0 bases, and 7 bases lay between the germline ends. CDR3 region: CASSIGGDSYEQYF. The CDR3 DNA is TGTGCCAGTAGTATAGGCGGGGACTCCTACGAGCAGTACTTC.

The rearrangement links TRBV7-9 to TRBJ1-4; 7 nucleotides align to TRBD1. Germline assignment: CDR1 SEHNR and CDR2 FQNEAQ (reference sequence). This CDR3 comprises 14 residues. Trimming cost V 5 bases and J 6 bases; bases outside gene matches: 6. The CDR3 is CASSHSGTDEKLFF. The CDR3 DNA follows: TGTGCCAGCAGCCATTCCGGGACAGATGAAAAACTGTTTTTT.

The CDR3: CASRPPGEGNNEQFF. For the CDR3, the DNA is TGCGCCAGCAGACCCCCAGGGGAAGGGAACAATGAGCAGTTCTTC. The chain carries TRBV4-1 and TRBJ2-1; tentatively, D is TRBD1 (6 bases). Trimming stripped 6 bases from V and 5 bases from J, with 17 bases between. The CDR3 is made up of 15 amino acids. CDR1 MGHRA and CDR2 YSYEKL come from the germline V gene.